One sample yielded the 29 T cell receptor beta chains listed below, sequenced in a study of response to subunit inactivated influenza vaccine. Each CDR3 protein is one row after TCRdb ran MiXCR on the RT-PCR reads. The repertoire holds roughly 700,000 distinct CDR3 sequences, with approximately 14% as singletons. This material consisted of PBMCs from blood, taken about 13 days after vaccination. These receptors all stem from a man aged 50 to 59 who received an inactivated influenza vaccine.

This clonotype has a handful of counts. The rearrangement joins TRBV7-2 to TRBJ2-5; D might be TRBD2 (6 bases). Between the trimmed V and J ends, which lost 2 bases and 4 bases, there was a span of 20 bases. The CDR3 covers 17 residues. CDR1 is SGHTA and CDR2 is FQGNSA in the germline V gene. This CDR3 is CASSLRPGVDLVETQYF. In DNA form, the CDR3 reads TGTGCCAGCAGCTTAAGGCCGGGGGTGGATCTAGTAGAGACCCAGTACTTC.

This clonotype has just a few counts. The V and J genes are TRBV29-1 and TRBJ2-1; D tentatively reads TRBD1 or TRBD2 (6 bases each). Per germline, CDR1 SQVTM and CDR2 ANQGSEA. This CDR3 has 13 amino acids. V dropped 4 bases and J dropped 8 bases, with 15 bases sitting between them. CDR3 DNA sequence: TGCAGCGTTGCATTATGGGGGGCGGATGAGCAGTTCTTC. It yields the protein CSVALWGADEQFF.

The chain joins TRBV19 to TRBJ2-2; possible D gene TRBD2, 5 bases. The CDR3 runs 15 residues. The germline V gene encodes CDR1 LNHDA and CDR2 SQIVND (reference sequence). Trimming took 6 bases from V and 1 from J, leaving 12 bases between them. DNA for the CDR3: TGTGCCAGTAGAAGCCACGGGGAGAACACCGGGGAGCTGTTTTTT. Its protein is CASRSHGENTGELFF.

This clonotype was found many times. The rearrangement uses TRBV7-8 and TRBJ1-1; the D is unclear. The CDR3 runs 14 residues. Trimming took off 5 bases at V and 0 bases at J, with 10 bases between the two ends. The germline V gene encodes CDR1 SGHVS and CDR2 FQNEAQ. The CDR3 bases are TGTGCCAGCAGCAGTTGGACGGTGAACACTGAAGCTTTCTTT. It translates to CASSSWTVNTEAFF.

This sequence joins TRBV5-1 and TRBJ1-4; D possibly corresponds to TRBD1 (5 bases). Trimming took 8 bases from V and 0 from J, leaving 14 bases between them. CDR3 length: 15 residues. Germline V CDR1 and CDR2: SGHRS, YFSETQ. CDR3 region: CASQSGGTTNEKLFF. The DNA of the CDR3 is TGCGCCAGTCAATCCGGGGGAACAACTAATGAAAAACTGTTTTTT.

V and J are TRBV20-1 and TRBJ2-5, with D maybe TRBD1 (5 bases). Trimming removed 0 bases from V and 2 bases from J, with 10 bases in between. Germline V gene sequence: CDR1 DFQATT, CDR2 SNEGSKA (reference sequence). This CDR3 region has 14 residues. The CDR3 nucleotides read TGCAGTGCTAGAGATTGGCAGGGACAAGAGACCCAGTACTTC. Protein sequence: CSARDWQGQETQYF.

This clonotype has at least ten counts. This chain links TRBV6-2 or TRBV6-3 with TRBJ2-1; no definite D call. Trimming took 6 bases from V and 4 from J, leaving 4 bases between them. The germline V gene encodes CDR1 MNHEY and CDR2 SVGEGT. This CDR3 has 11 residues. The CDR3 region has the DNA TGTGCCAGCAGACGATACAATGAGCAGTTCTTC. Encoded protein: CASRRYNEQFF.

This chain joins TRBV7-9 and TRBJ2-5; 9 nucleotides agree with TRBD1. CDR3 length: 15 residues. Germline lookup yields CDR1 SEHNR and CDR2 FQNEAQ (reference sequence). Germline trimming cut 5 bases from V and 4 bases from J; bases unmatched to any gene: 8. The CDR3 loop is CASSTVPGQGETQYF. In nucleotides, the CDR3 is TGTGCCAGCAGCACCGTTCCGGGACAGGGAGAGACCCAGTACTTC. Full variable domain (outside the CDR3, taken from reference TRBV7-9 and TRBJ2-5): DTGVSQNPRHKITKRGQNVTFRCDPISEHNRLYWYRQTLGQGPEFLTYFQNEAQLEKSRLLSDRFSAERPKGSFSTLEIQRTEQGDSAMYLCASSTVPGQGETQYFGPGTRLLVL.

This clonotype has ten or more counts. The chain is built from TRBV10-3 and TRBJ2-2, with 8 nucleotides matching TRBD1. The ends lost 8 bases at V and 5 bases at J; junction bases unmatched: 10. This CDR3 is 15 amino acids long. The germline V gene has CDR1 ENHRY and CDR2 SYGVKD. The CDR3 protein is CAISYTGGRTGELFF. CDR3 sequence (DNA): TGTGCCATCTCGTATACAGGGGGTAGAACCGGGGAGCTGTTTTTT.

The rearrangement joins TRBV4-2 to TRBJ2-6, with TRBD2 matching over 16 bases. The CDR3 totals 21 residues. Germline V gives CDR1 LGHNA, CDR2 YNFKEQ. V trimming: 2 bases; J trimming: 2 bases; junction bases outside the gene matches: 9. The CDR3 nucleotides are TGTGCCAGCAGCCAACCCCCGGGACTAGCGGGAGGGCTCCCTGGGGCCAACGTCCTGACTTTC. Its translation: CASSQPPGLAGGLPGANVLTF.

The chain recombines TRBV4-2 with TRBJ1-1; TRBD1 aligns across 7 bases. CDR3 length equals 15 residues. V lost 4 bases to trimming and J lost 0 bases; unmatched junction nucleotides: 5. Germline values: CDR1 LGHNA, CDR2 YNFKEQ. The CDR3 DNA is TGTGCCAGCAGCCCGGGACAGCCCATGAACACTGAAGCTTTCTTT. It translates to CASSPGQPMNTEAFF.

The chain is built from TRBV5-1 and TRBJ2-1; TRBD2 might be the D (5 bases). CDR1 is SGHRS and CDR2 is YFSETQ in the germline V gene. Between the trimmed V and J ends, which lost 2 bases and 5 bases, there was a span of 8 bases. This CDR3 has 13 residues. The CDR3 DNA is TGCGCCAGCAGCTTAGACTACAACAATGAGCAGTTCTTC. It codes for CASSLDYNNEQFF.

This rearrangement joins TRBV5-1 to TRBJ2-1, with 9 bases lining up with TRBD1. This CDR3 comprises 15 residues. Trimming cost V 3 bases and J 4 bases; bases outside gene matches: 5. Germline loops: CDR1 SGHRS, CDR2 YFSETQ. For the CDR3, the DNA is TGCGCCAGCAGCTGGGGGGGACAGGGTTACAATGAGCAGTTCTTC. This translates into CASSWGGQGYNEQFF.

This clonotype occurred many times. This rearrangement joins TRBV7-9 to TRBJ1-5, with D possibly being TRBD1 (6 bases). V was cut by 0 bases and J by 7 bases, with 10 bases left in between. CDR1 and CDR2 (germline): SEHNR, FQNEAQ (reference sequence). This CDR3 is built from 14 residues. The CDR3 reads CASSLAGGGQPQHF. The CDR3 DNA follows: TGTGCCAGCAGCTTAGCGGGGGGCGGCCAGCCCCAGCATTTT.

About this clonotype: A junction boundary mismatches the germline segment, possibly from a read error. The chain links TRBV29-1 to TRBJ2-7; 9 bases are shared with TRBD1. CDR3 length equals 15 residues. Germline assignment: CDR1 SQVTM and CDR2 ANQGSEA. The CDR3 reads CSVLGGGQGPGEQHF. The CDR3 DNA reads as TGCAGCGTGTTGGGGGGGGGACAGGGACCGGGAGAGCAGCACTTC.

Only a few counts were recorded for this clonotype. This CDR3 is CASRERAGNEQFF. CDR3 DNA sequence: TGTGCCAGCAGGGAGAGGGCGGGGAATGAGCAGTTCTTC. V usage is TRBV2 and J usage is TRBJ2-1; D perhaps matches TRBD2 (6 bases). Germline-derived CDR1 and CDR2 are SNHLY and FYNNEI. V lost 6 bases, J lost 7 bases, and 13 bases lay in between. The CDR3 is made up of 13 amino acids.

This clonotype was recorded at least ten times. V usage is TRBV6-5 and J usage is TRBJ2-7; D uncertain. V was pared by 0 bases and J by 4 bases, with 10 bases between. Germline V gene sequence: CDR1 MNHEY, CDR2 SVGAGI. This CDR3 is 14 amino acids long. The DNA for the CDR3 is TGTGCCAGCAGTTACTCGATACCGGTTTACGAGCAGTACTTC. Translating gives CASSYSIPVYEQYF.

In DNA form, the CDR3 reads TGTGCCAGCAGTTTCGTTGCCAGTAACAATGAAAAACTGTTTTTT. Residues: CASSFVASNNEKLFF. This chain links TRBV28 with TRBJ1-4; unclear D gene. The CDR3 is made up of 15 amino acids. Germline CDR1 and CDR2: MDHEN and SYDVKM. V was clipped by 3 bases and J by 5 bases, with 13 bases between them.

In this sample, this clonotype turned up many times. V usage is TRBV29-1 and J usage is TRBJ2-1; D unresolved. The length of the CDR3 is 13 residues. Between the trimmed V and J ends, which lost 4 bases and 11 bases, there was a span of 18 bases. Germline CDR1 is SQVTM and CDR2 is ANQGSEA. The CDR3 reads CSVGLSGPLKQFF. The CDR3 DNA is TGCAGCGTTGGGCTTTCCGGGCCCCTAAAGCAGTTCTTC.

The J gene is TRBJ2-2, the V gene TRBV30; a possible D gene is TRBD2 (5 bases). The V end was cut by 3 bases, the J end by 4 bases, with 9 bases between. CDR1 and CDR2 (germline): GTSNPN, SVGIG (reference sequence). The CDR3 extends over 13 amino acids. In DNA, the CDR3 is TGTGCCTGGAGGGGGAGATTCACCGGGGAGCTGTTTTTT. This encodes CAWRGRFTGELFF.

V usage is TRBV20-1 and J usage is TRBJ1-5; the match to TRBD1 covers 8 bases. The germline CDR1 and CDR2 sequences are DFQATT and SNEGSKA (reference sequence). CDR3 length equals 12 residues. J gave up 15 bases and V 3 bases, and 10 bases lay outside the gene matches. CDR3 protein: CSASGDRGGRHF. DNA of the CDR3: TGCAGTGCTAGCGGCGACAGGGGTGGCAGGCATTTT.

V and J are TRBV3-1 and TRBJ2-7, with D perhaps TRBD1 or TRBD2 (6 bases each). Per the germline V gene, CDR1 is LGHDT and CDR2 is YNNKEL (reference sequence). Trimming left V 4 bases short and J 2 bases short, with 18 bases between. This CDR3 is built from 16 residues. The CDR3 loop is CASSRTGRSVTYEQYF. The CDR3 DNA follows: TGTGCCAGCAGCCGAACAGGGAGGTCAGTCACCTACGAGCAGTACTTC.

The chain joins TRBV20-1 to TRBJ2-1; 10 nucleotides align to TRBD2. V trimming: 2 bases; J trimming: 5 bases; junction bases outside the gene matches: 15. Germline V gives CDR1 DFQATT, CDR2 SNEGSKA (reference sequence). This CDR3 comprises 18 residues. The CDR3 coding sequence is TGCAGTGCTAGATCTGGAGCGGGAGGGTTAGGACTTCACAATGAGCAGTTCTTC. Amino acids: CSARSGAGGLGLHNEQFF.

The CDR3 reads CASSPRDRLASVQYF. CDR3 coding DNA: TGTGCCAGTAGTCCCCGGGACAGGCTAGCGTCGGTGCAGTACTTC. The chain employs TRBV19 and TRBJ2-7, with 8 bases that match TRBD1. V trimming: 5 bases; J trimming: 9 bases; junction bases outside the gene matches: 15. CDR3 size: 15 residues. Germline-derived CDR1 and CDR2 are LNHDA and SQIVND (reference sequence).

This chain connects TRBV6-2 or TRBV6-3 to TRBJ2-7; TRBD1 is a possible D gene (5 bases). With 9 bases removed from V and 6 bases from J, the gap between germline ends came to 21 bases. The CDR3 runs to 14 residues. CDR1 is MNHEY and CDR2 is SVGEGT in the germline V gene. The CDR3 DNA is TGTGCCAGTGCTTTTGGGGCCAGCCGCCGCGAGCAGTACTTC. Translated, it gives CASAFGASRREQYF.

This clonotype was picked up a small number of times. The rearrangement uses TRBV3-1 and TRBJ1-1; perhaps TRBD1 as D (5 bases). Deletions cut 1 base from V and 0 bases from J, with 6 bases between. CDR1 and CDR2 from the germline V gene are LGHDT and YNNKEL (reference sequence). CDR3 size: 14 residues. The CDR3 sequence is CASSQATVNTEAFF. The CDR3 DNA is TGTGCCAGCAGCCAAGCGACAGTGAACACTGAAGCTTTCTTT.

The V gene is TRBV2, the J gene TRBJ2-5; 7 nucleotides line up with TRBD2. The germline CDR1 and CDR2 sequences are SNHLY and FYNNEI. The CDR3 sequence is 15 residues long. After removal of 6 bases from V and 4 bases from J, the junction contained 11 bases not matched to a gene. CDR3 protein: CASSAQGQRGETQYF. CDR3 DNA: TGTGCCAGCAGCGCGCAGGGCCAGCGGGGAGAGACCCAGTACTTC.

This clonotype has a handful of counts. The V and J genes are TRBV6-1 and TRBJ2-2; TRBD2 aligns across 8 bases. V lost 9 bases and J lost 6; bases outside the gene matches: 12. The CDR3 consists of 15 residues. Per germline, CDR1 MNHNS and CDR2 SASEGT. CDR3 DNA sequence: TGTGCCAGTATTTCGGGGGGGATCGGCTCCGGGGAGCTGTTTTTT. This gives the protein CASISGGIGSGELFF.

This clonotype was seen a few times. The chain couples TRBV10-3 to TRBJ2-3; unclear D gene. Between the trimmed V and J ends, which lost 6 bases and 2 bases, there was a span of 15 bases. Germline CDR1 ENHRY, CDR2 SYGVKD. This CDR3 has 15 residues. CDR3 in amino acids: CAIRGSGIITDTQYF. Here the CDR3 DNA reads TGTGCCATCAGGGGGTCTGGGATAATCACAGATACGCAGTATTTT.